These T cell receptor beta chains were read from a single sample in a study of shared clonotypes between healthy human individuals. Generated by immunoSEQ multiplex PCR, the TCRdb table keeps only in-frame clones and is missing some. The sample shows roughly 640,000 clones, around 72% of them seen only once. Sequenced sample: memory CD4+ T cells sorted from blood. All receptors come from a woman between 25 and 40 years old in good health. The CDR3 runs from the conserved cysteine through the conserved F or W. Fields, in order: CDR3 protein, CDR3 DNA, V gene, clone size, D gene, J gene. The D gene is left open where the match is weak. A row's size may be missing; if present it is once, few, many or a size class.

CASSSSGANVLTF | TGTGCCAGCAGCTCTTCTGGGGCCAACGTCCTGACTTTC | TRBV7-7 | many | . | TRBJ2-6
CASSMDMNQPQHF | TGTGCCAGCAGCATGGACATGAATCAGCCCCAGCATTTT | TRBV5-4 | few | . | TRBJ1-5
CASSLAPGSTDTQYF | TGTGCCAGCAGCTTGGCCCCGGGGAGCACAGATACGCAGTATTTT | TRBV5-4 | few | . | TRBJ2-3
CASSFGTGVYEQYF | TGTGCCAGCAGTTTCGGGACAGGGGTTTACGAGCAGTACTTC | TRBV28 | few | TRBD1 | TRBJ2-7
CSARTWDRSTF | TGCAGTGCTAGGACTTGGGACAGGTCCACCTTC | TRBV20-1 | . | TRBD1 | TRBJ1-2
CASSHIELAGNTGELFF | TGCGCCAGCAGCCACATCGAACTAGCGGGAAACACCGGGGAGCTGTTTTTT | TRBV4-1 | . | TRBD2 | TRBJ2-2
CASSYDRGFTDTQYF | TGTGCCAGCAGTTACGACAGGGGATTCACAGATACGCAGTATTTT | TRBV5-6 | . | TRBD1 | TRBJ2-3
CASSFSGDRDPGELFF | TGCGCCAGCAGCTTCTCGGGGGACAGGGATCCCGGGGAGCTGTTTTTT | TRBV5-1 | . | TRBD1 | TRBJ2-2
CASSPGLAGLRETQYF | TGCGCCAGCAGTCCGGGACTAGCGGGATTGAGGGAGACCCAGTACTTC | TRBV10-1 | once | TRBD2 | TRBJ2-5
CSVVYEQYF | TGCAGTGTTGTTTACGAGCAGTACTTC | TRBV20-1 | . | . | TRBJ2-7
CASSLGTVNTEAFF | TGCGCCAGCAGCTTGGGGACAGTTAACACTGAAGCTTTCTTT | TRBV5-1 | . | . | TRBJ1-1
CASSSTSLVNNEQFF | TGTGCCAGCAGCTCCACCAGTCTTGTGAACAATGAGCAGTTCTTC | TRBV7-2 | few | . | TRBJ2-1
CASAAGTSPHEKLFF | TGTGCCAGCGCCGCCGGGACTAGTCCTCACGAAAAACTGTTTTTT | TRBV28 | . | . | TRBJ1-4
CASSPLVHSGNTIYF | TGTGCCAGCAGCCCCCTTGTACACTCTGGAAACACCATATATTTT | TRBV11-2 | . | . | TRBJ1-3
CAWSVRGRGPQHF | TGTGCCTGGAGTGTACGTGGCAGAGGGCCCCAGCATTTT | TRBV30 | . | . | TRBJ1-5
CASREELGGINEQFF | TGTGCCAGCAGAGAGGAGTTGGGCGGGATCAATGAGCAGTTCTTC | TRBV5-4 | . | . | TRBJ2-1
CASEGPEERAFF | TGTGCCAGCGAAGGGCCAGAGGAGAGGGCTTTCTTT | TRBV28 | few | . | TRBJ1-1
CASTSRARRTEAFF | TGTGCCAGCACCTCGAGGGCGAGGAGGACTGAAGCTTTCTTT | TRBV28 | . | . | TRBJ1-1
CASSQGLADYEQYF | TGTGCCAGCAGCCAGGGACTAGCGGATTACGAGCAGTACTTC | TRBV5-4 | . | TRBD2 | TRBJ2-7
CASSLDGNSYEQYF | TGCGCCAGCAGCTTGGACGGAAACTCCTACGAGCAGTACTTC | TRBV5-1 | . | . | TRBJ2-7
CASSLVGSSYNEQFF | TGTGCCAGCAGCTTAGTCGGAAGCTCCTACAATGAGCAGTTCTTC | TRBV11-2 | . | . | TRBJ2-1
CASSLEGYASGRSYEQYF | TGTGCCAGCAGCTTAGAAGGTTATGCTAGCGGGCGCTCCTACGAGCAGTACTTC | TRBV7-2 | many | TRBD2 | TRBJ2-7
CAIGSQGSTDTQYF | TGTGCCATCGGGTCACAGGGGAGCACAGATACGCAGTATTTT | TRBV10-3 | few | TRBD1 | TRBJ2-3
CSVRVSQETQYF | TGCAGCGTTCGTGTCAGCCAAGAGACCCAGTACTTC | TRBV29-1 | once | . | TRBJ2-5
CASKRQGFSYEQYF | TGTGCCAGCAAACGACAGGGGTTTTCTTACGAGCAGTACTTC | TRBV28 | . | TRBD1 | TRBJ2-7
CATRATSGVYNEQFF | TGTGCCACCAGGGCGACTAGCGGGGTATACAATGAGCAGTTCTTC | TRBV15 | . | TRBD2 | TRBJ2-1
CASSLASRAAFQETQYF | TGTGCCAGCAGTTTGGCTTCACGGGCAGCCTTTCAAGAGACCCAGTACTTC | TRBV28 | . | . | TRBJ2-5
CASSLGLADHNEQFF | TGCGCCAGCAGCTTGGGACTAGCGGACCACAATGAGCAGTTCTTC | TRBV5-1 | . | TRBD2 | TRBJ2-1
CASSLTNPRGNEQFF | TGTGCCAGCAGTTTGACGAACCCTCGGGGGAATGAGCAGTTCTTC | TRBV6-5 | . | . | TRBJ2-1
CASSRDGESNQPQHF | TGCGCCAGCAGTCGGGACGGAGAGTCTAATCAGCCCCAGCATTTT | TRBV10-2 | . | . | TRBJ1-5
CASSATDRPPTSSDF | TGTGCCAGCAGTGCCACAGACAGGCCGCCTACGAGCAGTGACTTC | TRBV6-5 | few | . | TRBJ2-7
CASSFWRRADIQPQHF | TGTGCCAGCAGTTTTTGGCGCAGGGCCGATATCCAGCCCCAGCATTTT | TRBV28 | . | . | TRBJ1-5
CASSLNEQEPSCLNQPQHF | TGTGCCAGCAGCTTGAACGAACAGGAACCCTCTTGTCTCAATCAGCCCCAGCATTTT | TRBV5-6 | . | . | TRBJ1-5
CASSLGGFGTEAFF | TGTGCCAGCAGCTTAGGGGGGTTTGGCACTGAAGCTTTCTTT | TRBV7-9 | . | . | TRBJ1-1
CAWSLGQGFYEQYF | TGTGCCTGGAGCCTGGGACAGGGGTTCTACGAGCAGTACTTC | TRBV30 | . | TRBD1 | TRBJ2-7